This TCR beta chain was recovered during a study of blood T cell repertoires in COVID-19. V lost 5 bases to trimming and J lost 4 bases; unmatched junction nucleotides: 5. Germline assignment: CDR1 MDHEN and CDR2 SYDVKM. The CDR3 covers 14 residues. TCRdb's table, derived via immunoSEQ multiplex PCR, lists solely in-frame clones and lacks some. The data hold 150,000 to 200,000 clones, with more than 75% observed a single time. The sequencing sample was made of peripheral blood. The chain links TRBV28 to TRBJ2-3; 8 nucleotides align to TRBD2. The receptor was isolated from a man in his forties with active or convalescent COVID-19. CDR3 bases: TGTGCCAGCAGTCGGGGACTAGACTCAGATACGCAGTATTTT. Its protein is CASSRGLDSDTQYF.